This TCR beta chain came from a study of tumor and adjacent non-tumor tissue in lung cancer. Findings of the study overall: TCR diversity was significantly greater in tumor than normal lung tissue.

RNA was extracted from bulk tissue without any cell sorting. This non-tumor lung sample came from over 3 cm beyond the tumor edge. TCRbeta libraries were built with three rounds of nested PCR, modified from ARM-PCR. TCRdb re-derived calls from the multiplex PCR reads in MiXCR, one entry per CDR3 protein. The sample yields over 80,000 distinct CDR3 sequences, more than 80% seen once. Germline loops: CDR1 DFQATT, CDR2 SNEGSKA (reference sequence). This CDR3 has 14 residues. Points on this clonotype: Its cognate antigen is unknown. Being one base from a much bigger clone, this may be a read error.

The TCR was taken from a man aged 55-75 years with small cell lung cancer. This chain connects TRBV20-1 to TRBJ1-1, with a possible D match to TRBD1 (5 bases). The sequenced sample consisted of distant non-tumor lung tissue. The CDR3 is CSARDRVVNIEAFF. For the CDR3, the DNA is TGCAGTGCTAGAGACAGGGTGGTGAACATTGAAGCTTTCTTT.